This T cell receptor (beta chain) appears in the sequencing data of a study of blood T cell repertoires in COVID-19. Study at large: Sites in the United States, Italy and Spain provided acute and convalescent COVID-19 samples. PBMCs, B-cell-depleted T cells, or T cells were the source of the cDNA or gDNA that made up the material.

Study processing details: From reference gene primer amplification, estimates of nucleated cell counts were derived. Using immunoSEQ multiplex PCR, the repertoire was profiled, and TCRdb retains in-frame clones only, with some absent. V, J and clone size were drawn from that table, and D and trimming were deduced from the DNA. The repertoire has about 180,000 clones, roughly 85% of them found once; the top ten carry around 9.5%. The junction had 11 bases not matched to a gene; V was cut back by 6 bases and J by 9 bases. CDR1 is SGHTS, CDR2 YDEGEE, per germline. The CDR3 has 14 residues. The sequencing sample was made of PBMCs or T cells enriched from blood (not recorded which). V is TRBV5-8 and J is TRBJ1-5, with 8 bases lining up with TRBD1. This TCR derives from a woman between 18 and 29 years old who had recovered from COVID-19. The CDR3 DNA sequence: TGTGCCAGCAACCCTAGCCCAGGGACAGGGCCCCAGCATTTT. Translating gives CASNPSPGTGPQHF.